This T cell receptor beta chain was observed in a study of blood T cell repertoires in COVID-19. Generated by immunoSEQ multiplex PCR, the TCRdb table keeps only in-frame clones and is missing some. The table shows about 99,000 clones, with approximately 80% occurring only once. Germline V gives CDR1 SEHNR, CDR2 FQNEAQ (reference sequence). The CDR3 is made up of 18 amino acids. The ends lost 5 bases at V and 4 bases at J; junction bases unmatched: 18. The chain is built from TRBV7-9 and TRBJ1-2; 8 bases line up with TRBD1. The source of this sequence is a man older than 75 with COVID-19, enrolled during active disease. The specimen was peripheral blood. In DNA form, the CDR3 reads TGTGCCAGCAGCCGATACCAATCCAGGACAGGGAGTATCTATGGCTACACCTTC. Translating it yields CASSRYQSRTGSIYGYTF.